A selection of T cell receptor beta chains follows, all from one sample in a study of T cell responses to AZD1222 COVID-19 vaccine. Using immunoSEQ multiplex PCR, the repertoire was profiled, and TCRdb retains in-frame clones only, with some absent. Of approximately 100,000 clones in the sample, 70% to 90% are singletons; the top ten hold around a sixth. The source material was peripheral blood, sampled on day 0 of AZD1222 vaccination. Receptor source: an adult in good health. CDR3s include the opening cysteine and the closing phenylalanine or tryptophan. Each record gives: J gene, V gene, clone size, D gene, CDR3 DNA, CDR3 protein. The D gene is left open where the match is weak. Only part of the rows carry a size: once, few, many, or a class if the clone is expanded.

J: TRBJ2-3; V: TRBV19; size: .; D: .; DNA: TGTGCCAGTACCTTCGTAGGACCCCGCTCCGCAGATACGCAGTATTTT; CDR3: CASTFVGPRSADTQYF
J: TRBJ2-7; V: TRBV25-1; size: .; D: TRBD1; DNA: TGTGCCAGCAGCCGGGACAGTTCTCGGGAGCAGTACTTC; CDR3: CASSRDSSREQYF
J: TRBJ2-5; V: TRBV25-1; size: .; D: TRBD2; DNA: TGTGCCAGCAGTGAGGGAGGGGAAGAGACCCAGTACTTC; CDR3: CASSEGGEETQYF
J: TRBJ1-1; V: TRBV5-1; size: .; D: .; DNA: TGCGCCAGCAGCAGCTTGAAGGGGCAGGGACAAGCTTTCTTT; CDR3: CASSSLKGQGQAFF
J: TRBJ2-3; V: TRBV3-1/TRBV3-2; size: .; D: .; DNA: TGTGCCAGCAGCCCAACTGCCCGTACAGATACGCAGTATTTT; CDR3: CASSPTARTDTQYF
J: TRBJ1-4; V: TRBV6-5; size: .; D: TRBD1; DNA: TGTGCCAGCAGCGCAGGGACAGTCAAAAATGAAAAACTGTTTTTT; CDR3: CASSAGTVKNEKLFF
J: TRBJ2-2; V: TRBV28; size: .; D: TRBD2; DNA: TGTGCCACCCCGGGACTAGCGAACACCGGGGAGCTGTTTTTT; CDR3: CATPGLANTGELFF
J: TRBJ2-1; V: TRBV5-1; size: .; D: TRBD2; DNA: TGCGCCAGCAGCTCCAGGACTAGCGGGGGCTCCAATGAGCAGTTCTTC; CDR3: CASSSRTSGGSNEQFF
J: TRBJ1-1; V: TRBV7-2; size: .; D: TRBD1; DNA: TGTGCCAGCAGCTCTTCGACAGGGGGGACTGAAGCTTTCTTT; CDR3: CASSSSTGGTEAFF
J: TRBJ2-5; V: TRBV29-1; size: .; D: .; DNA: TGCAGCGTTAGGCCGTACCAAGAGACCCAGTACTTC; CDR3: CSVRPYQETQYF
J: TRBJ1-4; V: TRBV7-2; size: .; D: .; DNA: TGTGCCAGCAGCCCATTTAAAGGTGATGAAAAACTGTTTTTT; CDR3: CASSPFKGDEKLFF
J: TRBJ2-1; V: TRBV7-9; size: .; D: .; DNA: TGTGCCAGCAGCCGCTTACCCCAAACGGGCTACAATGAGCAGTTCTTC; CDR3: CASSRLPQTGYNEQFF
J: TRBJ1-5; V: TRBV5-5; size: .; D: .; DNA: TGTGCCAGCAGCTTGGGTTTCGGGAATCAGCCCCAGCATTTT; CDR3: CASSLGFGNQPQHF
J: TRBJ2-6; V: TRBV19; size: .; D: .; DNA: TGTGCCAGTAGTATCAGGGGCGGTGGGGCCAACGTCCTGACTTTC; CDR3: CASSIRGGGANVLTF
J: TRBJ1-2; V: TRBV24-1; size: .; D: TRBD1; DNA: TGTGCCACCAGCGATACCGGGACAGCCTATGGCTACACCTTC; CDR3: CATSDTGTAYGYTF
J: TRBJ2-5; V: TRBV6-1; size: .; D: TRBD2; DNA: TGTGCCAGCAGTGAAAGTCTAGCGGGGGTCCAAGAGACCCAGTACTTC; CDR3: CASSESLAGVQETQYF
J: TRBJ1-3; V: TRBV6-5; size: .; D: .; DNA: TGTGCCAGCAGCAGGACAGACTCTGGAAACACCATATATTTT; CDR3: CASSRTDSGNTIYF
J: TRBJ1-4; V: TRBV19; size: .; D: TRBD1; DNA: TGTGCCAGTAGTTTGGACAGGACGAATGAAAAACTGTTTTTT; CDR3: CASSLDRTNEKLFF
J: TRBJ2-3; V: TRBV19; size: .; D: .; DNA: TGTGCCAGTAGTATCGGCCAGGGGGGGACTACCCCCCAGTATTTT; CDR3: CASSIGQGGTTPQYF
J: TRBJ2-3; V: TRBV7-3; size: .; D: TRBD2; DNA: TGTGCCAGCAGCTTGGGTGCTAGCGGGACGTCAGATACGCAGTATTTT; CDR3: CASSLGASGTSDTQYF
J: TRBJ1-3; V: TRBV5-1; size: .; D: .; DNA: TGCGCCAGCAGCCGGTGGCAGGCCTCTGGAAACACCATATATTTT; CDR3: CASSRWQASGNTIYF
J: TRBJ2-1; V: TRBV5-1; size: .; D: TRBD2; DNA: TGCGCCAGCAGCAAAACTAGCGGGGGCTACAATGAGCAGTTCTTC; CDR3: CASSKTSGGYNEQFF
J: TRBJ1-6; V: TRBV3-1/TRBV3-2; size: .; D: .; DNA: TGTGCCAGCAGCCAAGGGGGAGGGGGTAATTCACCCCTCCACTTT; CDR3: CASSQGGGGNSPLHF
J: TRBJ2-5; V: TRBV2; size: .; D: .; DNA: TGTGCCAGCAGAAACACCCCAGACAGACAAGAGACCCAGTACTTC; CDR3: CASRNTPDRQETQYF
J: TRBJ2-3; V: TRBV14; size: few; D: .; DNA: TGTGCCAGCAGCCAACCGTACTATACGCAGTATTTT; CDR3: CASSQPYYTQYF
J: TRBJ2-3; V: TRBV5-4; size: .; D: .; DNA: TGTGCCAGCAGCTTGCCGGGGGGCACAGATACGCAGTATTTT; CDR3: CASSLPGGTDTQYF
J: TRBJ1-2; V: TRBV7-9; size: .; D: .; DNA: TGTGCCAGCAGCTTAAGGGTAGGGTATGGCTACACCTTC; CDR3: CASSLRVGYGYTF
J: TRBJ2-2; V: TRBV28; size: .; D: .; DNA: TGTGCCAGCAGTCCCCCGGGACCCCGGCAGAGCACCGGGGAGCTGTTTTTT; CDR3: CASSPPGPRQSTGELFF
J: TRBJ1-5; V: TRBV4-2; size: .; D: .; DNA: TGTGCCAGCAGCCAAGACCCACAGGATCAGCCCCAGCATTTT; CDR3: CASSQDPQDQPQHF